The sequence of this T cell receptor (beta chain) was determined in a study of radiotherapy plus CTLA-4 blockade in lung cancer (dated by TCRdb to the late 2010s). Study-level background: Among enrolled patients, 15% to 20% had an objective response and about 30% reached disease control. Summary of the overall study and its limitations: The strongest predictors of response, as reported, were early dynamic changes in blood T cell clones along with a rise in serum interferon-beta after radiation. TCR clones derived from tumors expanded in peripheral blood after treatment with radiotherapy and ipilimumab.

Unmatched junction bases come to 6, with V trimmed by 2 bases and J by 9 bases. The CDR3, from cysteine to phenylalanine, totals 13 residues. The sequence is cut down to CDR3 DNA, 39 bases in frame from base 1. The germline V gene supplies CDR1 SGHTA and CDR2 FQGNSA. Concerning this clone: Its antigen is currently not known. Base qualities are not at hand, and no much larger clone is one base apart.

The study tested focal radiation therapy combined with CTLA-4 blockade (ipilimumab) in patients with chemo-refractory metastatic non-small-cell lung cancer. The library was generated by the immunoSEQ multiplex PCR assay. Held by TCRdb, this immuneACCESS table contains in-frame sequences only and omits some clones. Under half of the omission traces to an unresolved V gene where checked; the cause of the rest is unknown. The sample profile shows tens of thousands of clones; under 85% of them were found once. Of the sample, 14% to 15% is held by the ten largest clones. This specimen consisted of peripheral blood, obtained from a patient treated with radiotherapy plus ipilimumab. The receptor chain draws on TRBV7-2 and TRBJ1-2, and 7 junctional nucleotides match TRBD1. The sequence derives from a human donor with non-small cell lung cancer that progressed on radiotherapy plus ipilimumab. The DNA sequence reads TGTGCCAGCAGCTTACCCCAGACAGGGAGCTACACCTTC. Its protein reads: CASSLPQTGSYTF.